The rows below give T cell receptor beta chains drawn from one sample of a study of shared clonotypes between healthy human individuals. Libraries were prepared by immunoSEQ multiplex PCR; TCRdb keeps only in-frame clonotypes and omits some of them. This sample has millions of clones, with approximately 94% found just once. Specimen: naive CD4+ T cells sorted from blood. Source of these receptors: a man aged 18 to 30 in good health. The CDR3 runs from the conserved cysteine through the conserved F or W. A D gene is named only where the DNA matches it firmly. Rows may omit the clone size; those that give it use once, few, many or a size class.

v_gene	j_gene	len	d_gene	abundance	CDR3aa	CDR3nt
TRBV4-3	TRBJ2-3	14	TRBD1	NA	CASSPGQGTDTQYF	TGCGCCAGCAGCCCCGGACAGGGGACAGATACGCAGTATTTT
TRBV2	TRBJ2-7	11	NA	NA	CASSRTYEQYF	TGTGCCAGCAGTCGAACCTACGAGCAGTACTTC
TRBV5-5	TRBJ2-1	15	TRBD2	NA	CASSSTSGSYNEQFF	TGTGCCAGCAGCTCGACTAGCGGGAGTTACAATGAGCAGTTCTTC
TRBV19	TRBJ1-5	15	NA	NA	CASSLGILSNQPQHF	TGTGCCAGTAGCTTGGGTATCCTTAGCAATCAGCCCCAGCATTTT
TRBV18	TRBJ1-5	18	NA	NA	CASSPPGQGSLSNQPQHF	TGTGCCAGCTCACCACCTGGGCAGGGGTCACTGAGCAATCAGCCCCAGCATTTT
TRBV2	TRBJ2-2	14	NA	NA	CASSEGRKTGELFF	TGTGCCAGCAGTGAGGGGCGCAAAACCGGGGAGCTGTTTTTT
TRBV7-2	TRBJ2-7	15	NA	NA	CASSSRGTVDYEQYF	TGTGCCAGCAGCTCCCGCGGGACAGTCGACTACGAGCAGTACTTC
TRBV10-2	TRBJ2-7	15	TRBD2	NA	CASSEPRGVSYEQYF	TGCGCCAGCAGTGAGCCGCGGGGGGTGTCCTACGAGCAGTACTTC
TRBV2	TRBJ2-5	14	NA	NA	CASSVGRGGETQYF	TGTGCCAGCAGTGTTGGTAGAGGAGGGGAGACCCAGTACTTC
TRBV5-4	TRBJ2-7	13	NA	NA	CASSFDRTGEQYF	TGTGCCAGCAGCTTTGATAGGACTGGGGAGCAGTACTTC
TRBV11-2	TRBJ1-6	13	TRBD1	few	CASTTGEASPLHF	TGTGCCAGCACCACAGGGGAGGCTTCACCCCTCCACTTT
TRBV11-3	TRBJ2-5	14	NA	NA	CASSESGGAGTQYF	TGTGCCAGCAGCGAATCAGGGGGGGCGGGGACCCAGTACTTC
TRBV5-1	TRBJ1-5	15	NA	NA	CASSLGGTGDQPQHF	TGCGCCAGCAGCTTGGGGGGAACAGGAGATCAGCCCCAGCATTTT
TRBV19	TRBJ2-3	16	TRBD2	NA	CASSIGILAGPDTQYF	TGTGCCAGTAGTATTGGTATACTAGCGGGGCCAGATACGCAGTATTTT
TRBV18	TRBJ2-3	16	NA	NA	CASSPFERAVTDTQYF	TGTGCCAGCTCACCATTCGAGCGGGCCGTCACAGATACGCAGTATTTT
TRBV2	TRBJ2-7	11	NA	NA	CASSVSGFQYF	TGTGCCAGCAGTGTCTCAGGGTTCCAGTACTTC
TRBV2	TRBJ1-1	13	NA	NA	CASSWGLNTEAFF	TGTGCCAGCAGCTGGGGGTTGAACACTGAAGCTTTCTTT
TRBV14	TRBJ2-3	13	NA	NA	CASSQASADTQYF	TGTGCCAGCAGCCAAGCCTCGGCAGATACGCAGTATTTT
TRBV19	TRBJ2-1	13	TRBD2	NA	CASSRAGRDEQFF	TGTGCCAGTAGTAGAGCGGGGAGGGATGAGCAGTTCTTC
TRBV30	TRBJ1-5	13	NA	NA	CAWRTGSNQPQHF	TGTGCCTGGAGGACAGGTAGCAATCAGCCCCAGCATTTT
TRBV7-2	TRBJ1-2	13	NA	few	CASSAKMTGGYTF	TGTGCCAGCAGCGCCAAAATGACGGGAGGCTACACCTTC
TRBV21-1	TRBJ2-7	15	NA	NA	CASSAPRDRVAKQYF	TGTGCCAGCAGCGCCCCCCGGGACAGGGTAGCAAAGCAGTACTTC
TRBV19	TRBJ2-7	16	TRBD1	NA	CASSNQQGAPPYEQYF	TGTGCCAGTAGTAACCAGCAGGGGGCCCCTCCCTACGAGCAGTACTTC
TRBV2	TRBJ2-7	13	NA	NA	CASRRDGLYEQYF	TGTGCCAGCAGGCGGGACGGCCTTTATGAGCAGTACTTC
TRBV7-8	TRBJ2-6	16	NA	NA	CASSLGRGPGANVLTF	TGTGCCAGCAGCTTAGGTCGGGGGCCTGGGGCCAACGTCCTGACTTTC
TRBV6-1	TRBJ2-7	14	NA	NA	CASQTALSTYEQYF	TGTGCCAGTCAAACAGCCCTCTCCACCTACGAGCAGTACTTC
TRBV4-1	TRBJ2-7	15	TRBD1	NA	CASSQSRTGGNEQYF	TGCGCCAGCAGCCAATCCAGGACAGGAGGAAACGAGCAGTACTTC
TRBV29-1	TRBJ2-4	14	TRBD1	NA	CSVGPGQGLNIQYF	TGCAGCGTTGGCCCGGGACAGGGCCTTAACATTCAGTACTTC
TRBV4-1	TRBJ1-3	18	TRBD1	NA	CASSQEGVDRASGNTIYF	TGCGCCAGCAGCCAAGAGGGGGTGGACAGGGCTTCTGGAAACACCATATATTTT
TRBV5-1	TRBJ2-2	14	TRBD1	NA	CASSFDRGAGELFF	TGCGCCAGCAGCTTCGACAGGGGGGCCGGGGAGCTGTTTTTT
TRBV6-5	TRBJ2-1	13	NA	NA	CATSAAKYNEQFF	TGTGCCACCTCCGCTGCGAAGTACAATGAGCAGTTCTTC
TRBV2	TRBJ2-7	12	NA	NA	CASSQGPYEQYF	TGTGCCAGCAGTCAAGGCCCCTACGAGCAGTACTTC
TRBV5-1	TRBJ2-6	14	NA	NA	CASRWGAGANVLTF	TGCGCCAGCCGCTGGGGGGCTGGGGCCAACGTCCTGACTTTC
TRBV5-1	TRBJ2-5	16	TRBD2	NA	CASSLEGSGSMETQYF	TGCGCCAGCAGCTTGGAGGGTAGCGGGAGTATGGAGACCCAGTACTTC
TRBV6-6	TRBJ2-7	15	NA	NA	CASSYGTRSSYEQYF	TGTGCCAGCAGTTACGGGACAAGGAGCTCCTACGAGCAGTACTTC
TRBV5-1	TRBJ1-2	15	TRBD1	NA	CASSAVTGGDYGYTF	TGCGCCAGCAGCGCGGTTACAGGGGGCGACTATGGCTACACCTTC
TRBV9	TRBJ2-1	15	TRBD2	NA	CASSDGTSFYNEQFF	TGTGCCAGCAGCGACGGGACTAGCTTCTACAATGAGCAGTTCTTC
TRBV5-4	TRBJ2-2	15	TRBD2	NA	CASSLPSGRGGELFF	TGTGCCAGCAGCCTTCCTAGCGGGAGGGGCGGGGAGCTGTTTTTT
TRBV2	TRBJ2-3	14	NA	NA	CASSGWGSTDTQYF	TGTGCCAGCAGTGGCTGGGGTAGCACAGATACGCAGTATTTT
TRBV10-3	TRBJ2-7	15	TRBD2	NA	CAISDGTSVSYEQYF	TGTGCCATCAGTGATGGGACTAGCGTTTCCTACGAGCAGTACTTC
TRBV28	TRBJ2-7	16	TRBD1	once	CASSSPDRGATYEQYF	TGTGCCAGCAGTTCGCCGGACAGGGGGGCAACCTACGAGCAGTACTTC
TRBV18	TRBJ1-5	14	TRBD1	NA	CASSPGQGNQPQHF	TGTGCCAGCTCACCAGGACAGGGAAATCAGCCCCAGCATTTT